These 5 T cell receptor beta chains came from one sample sequenced in a study of cytomegalovirus exposure and HLA in healthy donors. The method was immunoSEQ multiplex PCR; TCRdb's version includes in-frame clones alone and lacks a portion of them. The sample shows some 250,000 clones, about nine tenths of them seen only once. The sample taken for sequencing was PBMCs. These receptors were collected from a young woman in good health and CMV-seronegative.

This clone turned up a few times. J is TRBJ2-7 and V is TRBV27; 10 bases agree with TRBD1. The germline V gene has CDR1 MNHEY and CDR2 SMNVEV (reference sequence). Trimming cost V 3 bases and J 2 bases; bases outside gene matches: 4. CDR3 length: 15 amino acids. CDR3 loop: CASSLTGGYTYEQYF. CDR3 nucleotides: TGTGCCAGCAGTTTGACAGGGGGCTATACCTACGAGCAGTACTTC.

The CDR3 sequence is CASSVLVFYEQYF. For the CDR3, the DNA is TGTGCCAGCAGTGTCCTAGTCTTCTACGAGCAGTACTTC. The gene calls are TRBV2 and TRBJ2-7; D remains unclear. The CDR3 has 13 amino acids. Trimming took off 4 bases at V and 3 bases at J, with 10 bases between the two ends. Germline loops: CDR1 SNHLY, CDR2 FYNNEI.

This chain connects TRBV28 to TRBJ2-2, with D unresolved. V was cut by 3 bases and J by 0 bases, with 8 bases left in between. The CDR3 loop spans 15 amino acids. CDR1 is MDHEN, CDR2 SYDVKM, per germline. CDR3 loop: CASSLALPNTGELFF. CDR3 nucleotides: TGTGCCAGCAGTTTGGCACTTCCGAACACCGGGGAGCTGTTTTTT.

The gene calls are TRBV5-3 and TRBJ2-3, with TRBD2 matching over 14 bases. Being an ORF, TRBV5-3 has a function that is uncertain. V lost 4 bases to trimming and J lost 6 bases; unmatched junction nucleotides: 16. The CDR3 contains 19 residues. CDR3 sequence: CARSRGGTSGGPRGDTQYF. CDR3 DNA sequence: TGTGCCAGAAGCCGGGGCGGGACTAGCGGGGGCCCCCGGGGTGATACGCAGTATTTT.

This chain links TRBV11-2 with TRBJ2-1, with 10 bases matching TRBD2. Trimming removed 1 base from V and 10 bases from J; junction bases left unmatched: 7. The germline V gene has CDR1 SGHAT and CDR2 FQNNGV. CDR3 length: 15 residues. The chain's CDR3 is CASSLADSGGTEQFF. CDR3 DNA: TGTGCCAGCAGCTTAGCGGATAGCGGGGGGACGGAGCAGTTCTTC.